Below, 14 T cell receptor beta chains from the same sample are listed, as sequenced in a study of blood T cell repertoires in COVID-19. The repertoire was sequenced with immunoSEQ multiplex PCR; TCRdb's copy has only in-frame clones and lacks some. The data show about 120,000 clones, around nine tenths seen once. Sequencing was performed on peripheral blood. The receptors stem from a woman in her fifties or sixties with acute or convalescent COVID-19.

This clone was seen only once. The chain recombines TRBV7-2 with TRBJ1-2, with 9 bases lining up with TRBD1. CDR1 and CDR2 from the germline V gene are SGHTA and FQGNSA. This CDR3 contains 17 residues. Trimming took 1 base from V and 4 from J; bases not matched to a gene: 10. CDR3: CASSLGFRGQGAYGYTF. Written as DNA, the CDR3 is TGTGCCAGCAGCTTAGGTTTTAGGGGACAGGGTGCCTATGGCTACACCTTC.

The CDR3 is CASSSGLAGTYEQYF. CDR3 bases: TGTGCCAGCAGCTCGGGACTAGCGGGGACCTACGAGCAGTACTTC. The V call is TRBV7-2, the J call TRBJ2-7; TRBD2 matches at 13 bases. Looked up from germline, CDR1 is SGHTA and CDR2 is FQGNSA. V trimming: 4 bases; J trimming: 2 bases; junction bases outside the gene matches: 2. The CDR3 is 15 amino acids.

The V call is TRBV19, the J call TRBJ2-7, with 9 bases that match TRBD1. CDR3 size: 13 residues. Germline V gene sequence: CDR1 LNHDA, CDR2 SQIVND (reference sequence). The junction had 2 bases not matched to a gene; V was cut back by 4 bases and J by 4 bases. This CDR3 is CASSTDRGYEQYF. The CDR3 DNA follows: TGTGCCAGTAGTACCGACAGGGGGTACGAGCAGTACTTC.

The chain couples TRBV5-1 to TRBJ2-7; a weak D match, TRBD1 (6 bases). CDR1 and CDR2 from the germline V gene are SGHRS and YFSETQ. The CDR3 contains 14 residues. With 5 bases removed from V and 0 bases from J, the gap between germline ends came to 12 bases. CDR3 amino acids: CASRRDTYSYEQYF. The CDR3 nucleotides are TGCGCCAGCAGACGGGACACCTACTCCTACGAGCAGTACTTC.

CDR3 protein: CASSPGEGAFF. The CDR3 nucleotides are TGTGCCAGCAGCCCGGGGGAGGGAGCTTTCTTT. The rearrangement links TRBV3-1 (or the pseudogene TRBV3-2) to TRBJ1-1, with D perhaps matching TRBD1 (5 bases). Trimming shortened V by 4 bases and J by 10 bases, and 10 bases separated the two germline ends. CDR3 length: 11 amino acids. The germline V gene encodes CDR1 LGHDT and CDR2 YNNKEL (reference sequence).

The V gene is TRBV5-1, the J gene TRBJ2-2; maybe TRBD2 (6 bases). Germline V gene data show CDR1 as SGHRS and CDR2 as YFSETQ. Trimming removed 0 bases from V and 1 base from J, with 22 bases in between. This CDR3 is 20 amino acids long. The CDR3 is CASSLVPPGRLGLNTGELFF. The CDR3 DNA is TGCGCCAGCAGCTTGGTCCCCCCAGGGAGGTTGGGGTTGAACACCGGGGAGCTGTTTTTT.

The chain couples TRBV21-1 to TRBJ1-3; the table's TRBD1 call for D was not verified on the DNA. TRBV21-1 counts as a pseudogene. The CDR3 loop spans 14 amino acids. This CDR3 is CASRGQGLRNTIYF. DNA of the CDR3: TGTGCCAGCAGGGGACAGGGATTACGAAACACCATATATTTT.

This clone was detected only a few times. This chain uses TRBV7-9 with TRBJ2-1; D possibly corresponds to TRBD1 (6 bases). V lost 1 base to trimming and J lost 0 bases, with 10 bases between them. CDR1 and CDR2 (germline): SEHNR, FQNEAQ (reference sequence). The CDR3 covers 16 residues. The CDR3 reads CASSLGGHSSYNEQFF. CDR3 in DNA: TGTGCCAGCAGCTTAGGGGGACACAGCTCCTACAATGAGCAGTTCTTC.

The chain is built from TRBV7-2 and TRBJ2-3; 11 bases line up with TRBD2. With V trimmed by 5 bases and J by 1 base, 5 bases remained unmatched. The CDR3 covers 16 residues. CDR1 is SGHTA, CDR2 FQGNSA, per germline. CDR3 loop: CASSLLAGGRTDTQYF. The CDR3 region has the DNA TGTGCCAGCAGCCTTCTAGCGGGAGGACGCACAGATACGCAGTATTTT.

A few counts support this clone. The V and J genes are TRBV23-1 and TRBJ1-1; TRBD1 aligns across 8 bases. TRBV23-1 is an open reading frame whose function is uncertain. Trimming at V came to 7 bases and at J to 0 bases, leaving 10 bases not matched to a gene. The CDR3 sequence is 16 residues long. CDR3 bases: TGCGCCAGCATCATGGACAGGGATGTCGTGAACACTGAAGCTTTCTTT. Its translation: CASIMDRDVVNTEAFF.

The rearrangement links TRBV19 to TRBJ2-2; TRBD2 matches 7 bases. Unmatched junction bases numbered 7, after V lost 6 bases and J lost 0 bases. The CDR3 sequence is 16 residues long. The germline V gene encodes CDR1 LNHDA and CDR2 SQIVND (reference sequence). The CDR3 loop is CASSPSGDANTGELFF. CDR3 in DNA: TGTGCCAGTAGCCCGAGCGGGGACGCGAACACCGGGGAGCTGTTTTTT.

This chain connects TRBV7-9 to TRBJ2-2; TRBD2 might be the D (6 bases). Germline V lookup: CDR1 SEHNR, CDR2 FQNEAQ (reference sequence). CDR3 length: 16 amino acids. Deletions cut 5 bases from V and 4 bases from J, with 17 bases between. CDR3 bases: TGTGCCAGCAGCGTACCCGCGCGGGAACGCACCGGGGAGCTGTTTTTT. It yields the protein CASSVPARERTGELFF.

V usage is TRBV18 and J usage is TRBJ1-2; 7 bases match TRBD1. The CDR3 length is 15 residues. The junction had 7 bases not matched to a gene; V was cut back by 3 bases and J by 3 bases. Germline V gene lookup returns CDR1 KGHSH and CDR2 LQKENI. The CDR3 bases are TGTGCCAGCTCACCGGGTCTAGGGACAGACTATGGCTACACCTTC. Protein: CASSPGLGTDYGYTF.

The J gene is TRBJ2-1, the V gene TRBV19; 9 nucleotides agree with TRBD2. V was pared by 6 bases and J by 0 bases, with 6 bases of the junction left unmatched. The CDR3 length is 16 residues. From germline, CDR1 is LNHDA and CDR2 SQIVND (reference sequence). CDR3 loop: CASRGTSRSSYNEQFF. The CDR3 coding sequence is TGTGCCAGTAGAGGGACTAGCAGGAGCTCCTACAATGAGCAGTTCTTC.